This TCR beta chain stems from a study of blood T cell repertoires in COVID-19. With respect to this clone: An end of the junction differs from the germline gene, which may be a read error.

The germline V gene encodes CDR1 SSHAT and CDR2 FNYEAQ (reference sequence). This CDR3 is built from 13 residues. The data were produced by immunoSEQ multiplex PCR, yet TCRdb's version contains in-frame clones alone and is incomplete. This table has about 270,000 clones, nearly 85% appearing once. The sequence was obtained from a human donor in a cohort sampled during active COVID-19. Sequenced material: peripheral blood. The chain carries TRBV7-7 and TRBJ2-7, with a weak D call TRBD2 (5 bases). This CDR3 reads CASSLTRDYEQYF. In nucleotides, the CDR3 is TGTGCTAGCAGCTTAACACGGGATTACGAGCAGTACTTC.